The 10 T cell receptor beta chains presented below share a single source sample, sequenced in a study of memory CD4+ T cells and cytomegalovirus serostatus. Clones were sequenced by immunoSEQ multiplex PCR, and TCRdb holds only the in-frame ones, with some missing. The sample lists about 50,000 clones, roughly four fifths occurring once. The sort gate was single viable CD3+CD4+CD8-CD45RO+ cells for memory CD4+ T cells. Sequenced material: memory CD4+ T cells from blood. These receptors originate from an adult in good health and CMV-seronegative.

Only one count was recorded for this clone. The chain links TRBV5-1 to TRBJ2-7, with 7 bases lining up with TRBD1. Germline V gene sequence: CDR1 SGHRS, CDR2 YFSETQ. Germline trimming cut 4 bases from V and 0 bases from J; bases unmatched to any gene: 4. The length of the CDR3 is 14 residues. CDR3 nucleotides: TGCGCCAGCAGCAGGGACAGCCTCTCCTACGAGCAGTACTTC. As protein: CASSRDSLSYEQYF.

This clone was seen a few times. The V and J genes are TRBV7-9 and TRBJ2-1; D remains unclear. CDR3 length equals 11 residues. The germline CDR1 and CDR2 sequences are SEHNR and FQNEAQ (reference sequence). V was clipped by 2 bases and J by 9 bases, with 5 bases between them. CDR3 DNA: TGTGCCAGCAGCTTATTGATTGAGCAGTTCTTC. It encodes CASSLLIEQFF.

This chain uses TRBV4-3 with TRBJ2-5, with TRBD2 identical over 14 bases. J was trimmed by 0 bases and V by 4 bases; bases with no gene match: 7. Germline V gene sequence: CDR1 LGHNA, CDR2 YSLEER. The CDR3 sequence is 18 residues long. The CDR3 loop is CASSPGTSGGGHQETQYF. The DNA for the CDR3 is TGCGCCAGCAGCCCCGGGACTAGCGGGGGCGGCCACCAAGAGACCCAGTACTTC.

This rearrangement joins TRBV10-3 to TRBJ2-1, with 9 bases aligning to TRBD2. Losses at the gene ends were 7 bases for V and 5 bases for J; bases not matched to a gene: 9. This CDR3 is 15 amino acids long. The V gene's germline CDR1 is ENHRY and CDR2 SYGVKD. CDR3 in DNA: TGTGCCATCAACCCCGGCGGGGGGGGCGACAATGAGCAGTTCTTC. Its protein product is CAINPGGGGDNEQFF.

The chain links TRBV6-1 to TRBJ2-3; a possible D gene is TRBD2 (5 bases). The CDR3 sequence is 15 residues long. CDR1 is MNHNS, CDR2 SASEGT, per germline. V dropped 2 bases and J dropped 6 bases, with 15 bases sitting between them. CDR3 sequence: CASSEHGRGMDTQYF. The CDR3 DNA is TGTGCCAGCAGTGAACATGGTAGAGGGATGGATACGCAGTATTTT.

The V gene is TRBV2, the J gene TRBJ2-1, with 7 bases lining up with TRBD2. V shed 6 bases, J shed 7 bases, and the junction held 3 bases outside the gene matches. The CDR3 consists of 12 residues. Germline CDR1 reads SNHLY; CDR2 reads FYNNEI. The chain's CDR3 is CASSLGGNEQFF. DNA of the CDR3: TGTGCCAGCAGCCTCGGGGGGAATGAGCAGTTCTTC.

The V call is TRBV25-1, the J call TRBJ2-7; maybe TRBD2 (6 bases). Germline loops: CDR1 MGHDK, CDR2 SYGVNS. V was trimmed by 11 bases and J by 7 bases, leaving 24 bases between them. The CDR3 runs 14 residues. CDR3 amino acids: CASAGPGEVGEQYF. CDR3 coding DNA: TGTGCCTCAGCAGGTCCGGGAGAAGTGGGGGAGCAGTACTTC.

Only one count was recorded for this clone. This sequence joins TRBV4-3 and TRBJ2-5; D unresolved. The CDR3 consists of 13 residues. Trimming took 6 bases from V and 4 from J, leaving 12 bases between them. Germline values: CDR1 LGHNA, CDR2 YSLEER. The CDR3 is CASSPGLVETQYF. DNA for the CDR3: TGCGCCAGCAGTCCCGGGCTGGTAGAGACCCAGTACTTC.

A few counts support this clone. CDR3 nucleotide sequence: TGTGCCAGCAGTGAAGCGAATCTAGCGGGGGCCTACAATGAGCAGTTCTTC. It codes for CASSEANLAGAYNEQFF. The chain couples TRBV2 to TRBJ2-1, with 10 bases that match TRBD2. With 0 bases clipped from V and 2 bases from J, the junction kept 4 bases outside the gene matches. CDR3 size: 17 residues. Germline V gene data show CDR1 as SNHLY and CDR2 as FYNNEI.

This clone has more than one count but fewer than ten. The V call is TRBV4-2, the J call TRBJ2-7, with D maybe TRBD2 (5 bases). This CDR3 contains 14 residues. In germline, CDR1 is LGHNA, CDR2 YNFKEQ. Trimming removed 0 bases at V and 6 bases at J, with 12 bases between. The CDR3 bases are TGTGCCAGCAGCCAAGACCTTCTAGCTCGCGAGCAGTACTTC. As protein: CASSQDLLAREQYF.